This record looks at one T cell receptor beta chain sequence and its context. What it binds is not known. This entry comes from a study of beta chain features in type 1 diabetes. Findings and limits, study-wide: A potential influence of HLA type upon TCRB rearrangement remained unresolved herein. When Type 1 diabetes patients were examined, their TCRB CDR3s proved moderately but significantly shorter in all four CD4+ subsets.

V lost 0 bases and J 0 bases, leaving 11 bases between the germline ends. In germline, CDR1 is GTSNPN, CDR2 SVGIG (reference sequence). The CDR3 is made up of 15 amino acids. Each sorted fraction was over 95% pure. Expressed TCRB transcripts were sequenced, since all the RNA that had been isolated was reverse transcribed. Deep immunoSEQ sequencing covered naive, central memory and regulatory T cell samples. Repertoires were generated with immunoSEQ multiplex PCR, while TCRdb's copy carries only in-frame clones and drops some. The table includes about 230,000 clones, 16% detected once. The origin of this receptor is a man aged 30-40 years with type 1 diabetes. Sequenced: naive CD4+ T cells from blood. The chain recombines TRBV30 with TRBJ1-1, with D hard to call. In DNA, the CDR3 is TGTGCCTGGAGTGTACGAGGCAGCATGAACACTGAAGCTTTCTTT. Translating it yields CAWSVRGSMNTEAFF. Together with reference TRBV30 and TRBJ1-1, the CDR3 gives the full variable domain: SQTIHQWPATLVQPVGSPLSLECTVEGTSNPNLYWYRQAAGRGLQLLFYSVGIGQISSEVPQNLSASRPQDRQFILSSKKLLLSDSGFYLCAWSVRGSMNTEAFFGQGTRLTVV.